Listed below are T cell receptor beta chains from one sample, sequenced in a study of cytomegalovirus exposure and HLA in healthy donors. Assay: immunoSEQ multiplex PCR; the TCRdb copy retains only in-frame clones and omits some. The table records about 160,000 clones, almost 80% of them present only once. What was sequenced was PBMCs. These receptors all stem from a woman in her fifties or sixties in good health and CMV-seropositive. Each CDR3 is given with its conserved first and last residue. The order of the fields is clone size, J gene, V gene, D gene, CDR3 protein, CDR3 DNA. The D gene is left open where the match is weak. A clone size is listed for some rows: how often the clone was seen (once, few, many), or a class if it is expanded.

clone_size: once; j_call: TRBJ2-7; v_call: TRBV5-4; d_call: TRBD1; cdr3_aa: CASSPGGQGSYEQYF; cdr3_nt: TGTGCCAGCAGCCCGGGCGGACAGGGGTCCTACGAGCAGTACTTC
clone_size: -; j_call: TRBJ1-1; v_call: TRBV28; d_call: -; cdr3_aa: CASSLISNVVTEAFF; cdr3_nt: TGTGCCAGCAGTTTAATTTCTAACGTGGTCACTGAAGCTTTCTTT
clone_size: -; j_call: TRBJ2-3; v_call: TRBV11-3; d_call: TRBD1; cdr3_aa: CASSLETGRSGDTQYF; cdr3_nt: TGTGCCAGCAGCTTAGAGACAGGGAGATCAGGAGATACGCAGTATTTT
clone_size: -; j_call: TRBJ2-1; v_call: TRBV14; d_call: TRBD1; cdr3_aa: CASSRGQGARAYNEQFF; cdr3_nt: TGTGCCAGCAGCCGCGGCCAGGGGGCAAGAGCGTACAATGAGCAGTTCTTC
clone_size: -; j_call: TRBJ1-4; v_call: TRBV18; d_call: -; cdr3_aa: CASSLKLVEAEKLFF; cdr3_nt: TGTGCCAGCTCACTAAAGCTGGTCGAGGCTGAAAAACTGTTTTTT
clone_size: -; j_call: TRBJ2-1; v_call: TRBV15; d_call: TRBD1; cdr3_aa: CATSVGQGYNEQFF; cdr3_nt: TGTGCCACCAGCGTCGGACAGGGATACAATGAGCAGTTCTTC
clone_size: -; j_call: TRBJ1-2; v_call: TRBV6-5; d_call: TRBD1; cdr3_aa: CASRKTGGERSGYTF; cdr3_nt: TGTGCCAGCAGAAAGACAGGGGGCGAACGAAGTGGCTACACCTTC
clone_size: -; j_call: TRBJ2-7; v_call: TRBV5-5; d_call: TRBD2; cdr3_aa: CASSLGIAGNYEQYF; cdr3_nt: TGTGCCAGCAGCTTGGGTATAGCGGGAAACTACGAGCAGTACTTC
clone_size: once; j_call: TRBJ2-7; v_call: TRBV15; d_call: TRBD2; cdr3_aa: CATSTLAGGEQYF; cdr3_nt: TGTGCCACCAGCACCCTAGCGGGGGGCGAGCAGTACTTC
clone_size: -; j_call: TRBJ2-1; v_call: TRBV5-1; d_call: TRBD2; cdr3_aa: CASSRGGGAISYNEQFF; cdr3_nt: TGCGCCAGCAGCCGGGGGGGCGGGGCTATTTCCTACAATGAGCAGTTCTTC
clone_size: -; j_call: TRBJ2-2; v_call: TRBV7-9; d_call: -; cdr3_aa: CTSSPRDTPYTGELFF; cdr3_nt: TGTACCAGCAGCCCCCGGGACACACCCTACACCGGGGAGCTGTTTTTT
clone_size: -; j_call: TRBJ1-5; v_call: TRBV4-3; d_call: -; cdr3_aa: CASSRYAPGISNQPQHF; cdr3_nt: TGCGCCAGCAGCCGATACGCGCCAGGGATAAGCAATCAGCCCCAGCATTTT
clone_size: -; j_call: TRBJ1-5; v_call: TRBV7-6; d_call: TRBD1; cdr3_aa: CASSAGTAYSNQPQHF; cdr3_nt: TGTGCCAGCAGCGCGGGGACAGCCTATAGCAATCAGCCCCAGCATTTT
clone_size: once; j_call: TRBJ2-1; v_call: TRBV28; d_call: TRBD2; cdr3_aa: CASSSLRESSGGEQFF; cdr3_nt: TGTGCCAGCAGTTCTTTGCGGGAGTCCTCTGGTGGTGAGCAGTTCTTC
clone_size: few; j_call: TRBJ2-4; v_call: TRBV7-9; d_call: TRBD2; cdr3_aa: CASSIRGTSGKNIQYF; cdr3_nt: TGTGCCAGCAGCATACGTGGGACTAGCGGAAAAAACATTCAGTACTTC
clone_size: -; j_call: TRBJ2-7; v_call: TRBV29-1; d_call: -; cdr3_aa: CSVGGDSYEQYF; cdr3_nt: TGCAGCGTTGGGGGGGACTCCTACGAGCAGTACTTC
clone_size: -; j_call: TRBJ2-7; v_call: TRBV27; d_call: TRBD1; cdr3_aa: CASSSLGTAIF; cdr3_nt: TGTGCCAGCAGTTCCCTTGGGACAGCTATCTTC
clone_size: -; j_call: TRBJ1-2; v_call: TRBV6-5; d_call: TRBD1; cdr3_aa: CASSWGQALGGYTF; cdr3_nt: TGTGCCAGCAGTTGGGGACAGGCCCTGGGGGGCTACACCTTC
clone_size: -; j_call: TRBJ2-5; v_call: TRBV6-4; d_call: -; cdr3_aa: CASSDRQGGRRETQYF; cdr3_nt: TGTGCCAGCAGTGATCGACAGGGAGGTCGGAGAGAGACCCAGTACTTC
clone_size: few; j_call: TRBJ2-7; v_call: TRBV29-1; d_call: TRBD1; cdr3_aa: CSAYRGRNHEQYF; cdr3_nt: TGCAGCGCATACAGGGGGCGTAACCACGAGCAGTACTTC
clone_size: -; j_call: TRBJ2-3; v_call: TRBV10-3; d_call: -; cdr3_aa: CAISESRGGTDTQYF; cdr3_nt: TGTGCCATCAGTGAGTCCCGCGGGGGCACAGATACGCAGTATTTT
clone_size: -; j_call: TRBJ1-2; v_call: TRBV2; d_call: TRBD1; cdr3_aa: CASSPDRRYGYTF; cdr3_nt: TGTGCCAGCAGCCCGGACAGGCGCTATGGCTACACCTTC
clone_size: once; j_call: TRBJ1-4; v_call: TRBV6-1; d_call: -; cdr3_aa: CASTKGGAYEKLFF; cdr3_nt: TGTGCCAGCACAAAGGGGGGGGCTTATGAAAAACTGTTTTTT
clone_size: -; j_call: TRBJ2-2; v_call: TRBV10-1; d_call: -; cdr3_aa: CASRDFVGELFF; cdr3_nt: TGCGCCAGCAGGGACTTCGTCGGGGAGCTGTTTTTT
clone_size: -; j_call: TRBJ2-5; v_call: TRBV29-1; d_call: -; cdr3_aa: CSGLIVQETQYF; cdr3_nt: TGCAGCGGTCTCATTGTACAGGAGACCCAGTACTTC
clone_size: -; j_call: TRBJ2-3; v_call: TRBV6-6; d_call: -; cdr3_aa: CASSYGIGVSDTQYF; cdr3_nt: TGTGCCAGCAGTTACGGGATAGGGGTGTCAGATACGCAGTATTTT
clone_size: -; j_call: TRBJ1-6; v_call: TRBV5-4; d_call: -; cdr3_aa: CASSLKTANNSPLHF; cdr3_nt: TGTGCCAGCAGCTTGAAAACAGCCAATAATTCACCCCTCCACTTT
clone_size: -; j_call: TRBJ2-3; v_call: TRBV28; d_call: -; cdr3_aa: CASSYQGGGTDTQYF; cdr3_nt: TGTGCCAGCAGTTATCAGGGGGGCGGCACAGATACGCAGTATTTT
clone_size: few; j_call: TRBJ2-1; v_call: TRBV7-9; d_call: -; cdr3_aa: CASSLLRGNREQFF; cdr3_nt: TGTGCCAGCAGCTTATTAAGAGGGAACAGAGAGCAGTTCTTC
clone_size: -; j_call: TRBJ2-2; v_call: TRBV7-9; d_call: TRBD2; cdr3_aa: CASSPGTRWNTGELFF; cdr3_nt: TGTGCCAGCAGTCCCGGGACTAGGTGGAACACCGGGGAGCTGTTTTTT
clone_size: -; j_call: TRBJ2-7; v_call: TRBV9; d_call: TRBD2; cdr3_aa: CASSVDAGGRQYF; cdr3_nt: TGTGCCAGCAGCGTAGATGCGGGGGGACGGCAGTACTTC
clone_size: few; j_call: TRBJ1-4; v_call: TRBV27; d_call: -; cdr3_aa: CASSPTVATNEKLFF; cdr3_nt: TGTGCCAGCAGTCCCACAGTTGCAACTAATGAAAAACTGTTTTTT
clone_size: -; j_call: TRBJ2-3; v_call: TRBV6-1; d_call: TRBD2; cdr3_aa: CASSVASGGAGTDTQYF; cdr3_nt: TGTGCCAGCAGTGTTGCTAGCGGGGGGGCTGGCACAGATACGCAGTATTTT
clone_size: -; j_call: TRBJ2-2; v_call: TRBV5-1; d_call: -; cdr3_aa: CASSLSDTGELFF; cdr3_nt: TGCGCCAGCAGCTTGTCGGACACCGGGGAGCTGTTTTTT
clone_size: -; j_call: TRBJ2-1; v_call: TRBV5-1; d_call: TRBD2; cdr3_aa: CASSFTSGAIGEQFF; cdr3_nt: TGCGCCAGCAGCTTCACTAGCGGGGCGATCGGTGAGCAGTTCTTC
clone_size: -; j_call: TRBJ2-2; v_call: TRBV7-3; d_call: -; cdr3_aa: CASSLTYDYYHTGELFF; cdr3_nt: TGTGCCAGCAGCTTAACGTATGACTACTACCACACCGGGGAGCTGTTTTTT
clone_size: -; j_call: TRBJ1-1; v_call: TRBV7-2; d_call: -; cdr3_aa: CASSPTDWNTEAFF; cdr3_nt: TGTGCCAGCAGCCCGACAGATTGGAACACTGAAGCTTTCTTT
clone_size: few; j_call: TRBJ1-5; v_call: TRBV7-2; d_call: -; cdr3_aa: CASSPLGQPQHF; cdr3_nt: TGTGCCAGCAGCCCCCTCGGGCAGCCCCAGCATTTT
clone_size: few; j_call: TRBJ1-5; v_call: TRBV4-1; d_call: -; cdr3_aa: CASSQDRGQPQHF; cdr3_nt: TGCGCCAGCAGCCAAGATCGGGGTCAGCCCCAGCATTTT
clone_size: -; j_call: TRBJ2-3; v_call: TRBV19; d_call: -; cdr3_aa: CATIQPGGTDTQYF; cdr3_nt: TGTGCCACCATCCAACCAGGGGGCACAGATACGCAGTATTTT
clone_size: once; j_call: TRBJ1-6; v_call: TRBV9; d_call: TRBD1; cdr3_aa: CASSVGDRPSSPLHF; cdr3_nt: TGTGCCAGCAGCGTAGGGGACAGGCCAAGTTCACCCCTCCACTTT
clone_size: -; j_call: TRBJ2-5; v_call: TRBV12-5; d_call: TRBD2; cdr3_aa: CASGSVGRQETQYF; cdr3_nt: TGTGCTAGTGGTTCGGTCGGGAGGCAAGAGACCCAGTACTTC
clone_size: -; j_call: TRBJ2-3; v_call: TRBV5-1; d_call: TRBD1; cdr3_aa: CASTNPGQSTDTQYF; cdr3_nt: TGCGCCAGCACCAATCCGGGACAGAGCACAGATACGCAGTATTTT
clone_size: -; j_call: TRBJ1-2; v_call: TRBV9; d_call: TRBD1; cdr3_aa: CASSARPTGNYGYTF; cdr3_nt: TGTGCCAGCAGCGCCAGACCGACAGGGAACTATGGCTACACCTTC
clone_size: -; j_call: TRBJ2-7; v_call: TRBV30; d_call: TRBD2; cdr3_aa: CAWRKTAGAYEQYF; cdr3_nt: TGTGCCTGGAGGAAGACCGCGGGGGCCTACGAGCAGTACTTC
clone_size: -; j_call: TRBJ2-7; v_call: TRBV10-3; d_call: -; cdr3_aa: CAISNQGIIHEQYF; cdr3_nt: TGTGCCATCAGTAACCAGGGAATTATCCACGAGCAGTACTTC
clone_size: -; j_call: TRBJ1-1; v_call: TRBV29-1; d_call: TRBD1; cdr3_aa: CSALGQANTEAFF; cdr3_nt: TGCAGCGCTCTGGGACAGGCGAACACTGAAGCTTTCTTT
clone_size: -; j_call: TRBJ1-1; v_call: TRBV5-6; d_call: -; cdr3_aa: CASSLVGRGGTEAFF; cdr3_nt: TGTGCCAGCAGCTTGGTGGGGAGAGGGGGCACTGAAGCTTTCTTT
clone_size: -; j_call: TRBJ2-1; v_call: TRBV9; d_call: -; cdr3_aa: CASSVDGATNEQFF; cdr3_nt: TGTGCCAGCAGCGTAGATGGAGCTACCAATGAGCAGTTCTTC
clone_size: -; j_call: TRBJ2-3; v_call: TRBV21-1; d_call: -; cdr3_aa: CASSKGTLTDTQYF; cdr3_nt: TGTGCCAGCAGCAAAGGGACACTCACAGATACGCAGTATTTT
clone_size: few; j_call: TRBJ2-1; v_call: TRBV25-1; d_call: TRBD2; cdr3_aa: CASSTSRGGTRNEQFF; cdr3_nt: TGTGCCAGCAGCACATCTCGGGGGGGCACGAGAAATGAGCAGTTCTTC
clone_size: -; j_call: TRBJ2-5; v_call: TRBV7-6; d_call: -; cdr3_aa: CASSFSRTEETQYF; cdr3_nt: TGTGCCAGCAGCTTCTCAAGGACAGAAGAGACCCAGTACTTC
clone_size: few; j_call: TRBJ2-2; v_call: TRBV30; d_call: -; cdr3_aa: CAWTSGVNTGELFF; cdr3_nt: TGTGCCTGGACCTCGGGGGTGAACACCGGGGAGCTGTTTTTT
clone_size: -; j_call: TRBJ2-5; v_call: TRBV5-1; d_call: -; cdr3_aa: CASSLGRTQETQYF; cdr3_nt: TGCGCCAGCAGCTTGGGGAGGACGCAAGAGACCCAGTACTTC
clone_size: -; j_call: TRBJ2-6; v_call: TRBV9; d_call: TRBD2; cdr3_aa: CASSVAPGTSGGAAGANVLTF; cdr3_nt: TGTGCCAGCAGCGTAGCCCCCGGGACTAGCGGGGGGGCCGCTGGGGCCAACGTCCTGACTTTC
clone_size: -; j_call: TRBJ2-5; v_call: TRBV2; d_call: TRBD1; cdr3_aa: CASRGDSHQETQYF; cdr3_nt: TGTGCCAGCAGGGGGGACAGTCATCAAGAGACCCAGTACTTC
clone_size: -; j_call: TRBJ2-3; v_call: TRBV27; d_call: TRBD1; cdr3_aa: CASHRTGGAERVADTQYF; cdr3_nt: TGTGCCAGCCACCGGACAGGGGGCGCGGAGAGGGTTGCAGATACGCAGTATTTT
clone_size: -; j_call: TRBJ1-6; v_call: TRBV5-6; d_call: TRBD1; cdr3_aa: CASSPPGTESSYNSPLHF; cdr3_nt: TGTGCCAGCAGCCCGCCCGGGACAGAGAGCTCCTATAATTCACCCCTCCACTTT
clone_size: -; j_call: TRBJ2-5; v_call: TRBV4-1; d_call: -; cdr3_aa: CASSHNSGQETQYF; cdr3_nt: TGCGCCAGCAGCCATAACAGCGGGCAAGAGACCCAGTACTTC